A selection of T cell receptor beta chains follows, all from one sample in a study of cytomegalovirus exposure and HLA in healthy donors. Here immunoSEQ multiplex PCR was the method, and the copy in TCRdb shows in-frame clones only, minus some. The profile shows 150,000 to 200,000 clones, around 86% of them singletons. Material: PBMCs. The receptor set was obtained from a woman younger than 35 in good health and CMV-seronegative. The CDR3 runs from the conserved cysteine through the conserved F or W. Fields, in order: clone size, V gene, J gene, D gene, CDR3 protein, CDR3 DNA. A D gene is named only where the DNA matches it firmly. The listing skips clone size in some rows; elsewhere it reads once, few, many or a size class.

clone_size: .; v_call: TRBV30; j_call: TRBJ2-3; d_call: .; cdr3_aa: CAWSVLGATDTQYF; cdr3_nt: TGTGCCTGGAGTGTCCTTGGGGCCACAGATACGCAGTATTTT
clone_size: medium-sized; v_call: TRBV11-3; j_call: TRBJ2-7; d_call: .; cdr3_aa: CASSPPPGERKTPEQYF; cdr3_nt: TGTGCCAGCAGCCCACCCCCAGGGGAGCGGAAGACGCCCGAGCAGTACTTC
clone_size: .; v_call: TRBV5-8; j_call: TRBJ2-3; d_call: .; cdr3_aa: CATLPRGAPSTDTQYF; cdr3_nt: TGTGCCACCCTCCCTCGGGGGGCTCCTAGCACAGATACGCAGTATTTT
clone_size: .; v_call: TRBV6-5; j_call: TRBJ2-5; d_call: .; cdr3_aa: CASRGVGETQYF; cdr3_nt: TGTGCCAGCAGAGGGGTTGGGGAGACCCAGTACTTC
clone_size: .; v_call: TRBV2; j_call: TRBJ2-7; d_call: TRBD1; cdr3_aa: CASRSGQGGYEQYF; cdr3_nt: TGTGCCAGCAGAAGCGGACAGGGGGGTTACGAGCAGTACTTC
clone_size: .; v_call: TRBV5-4; j_call: TRBJ1-1; d_call: TRBD1; cdr3_aa: CASSLEQGITEAFF; cdr3_nt: TGTGCCAGCAGCTTGGAACAGGGGATCACTGAAGCTTTCTTT
clone_size: .; v_call: TRBV27; j_call: TRBJ1-5; d_call: .; cdr3_aa: CASSPTGSYSNQPQHF; cdr3_nt: TGTGCCAGCAGCCCGACAGGCTCATATAGCAATCAGCCCCAGCATTTT
clone_size: .; v_call: TRBV2; j_call: TRBJ1-3; d_call: .; cdr3_aa: CASSEARRISGNTIYF; cdr3_nt: TGTGCCAGCAGTGAAGCTCGGCGGATCTCTGGAAACACCATATATTTT
clone_size: few; v_call: TRBV2; j_call: TRBJ2-7; d_call: .; cdr3_aa: CASSEQDSYEQYF; cdr3_nt: TGTGCCAGCAGTGAACAGGACTCCTACGAGCAGTACTTC
clone_size: .; v_call: TRBV7-9; j_call: TRBJ2-3; d_call: TRBD2; cdr3_aa: CSALGASGSSKTDTQYF; cdr3_nt: TGTTCCGCACTCGGGGCTAGCGGGAGTTCAAAGACAGATACGCAGTATTTT
clone_size: .; v_call: TRBV5-8; j_call: TRBJ1-1; d_call: .; cdr3_aa: CASSSRQMNTEAFF; cdr3_nt: TGTGCCAGCAGCTCGAGACAAATGAACACTGAAGCTTTCTTT
clone_size: .; v_call: TRBV30; j_call: TRBJ1-1; d_call: .; cdr3_aa: CAWSVRPEMNTEAFF; cdr3_nt: TGTGCCTGGAGTGTAAGACCGGAGATGAACACTGAAGCTTTCTTT
clone_size: .; v_call: TRBV5-1; j_call: TRBJ2-1; d_call: TRBD2; cdr3_aa: CASSPRDLRLAGDNEQFF; cdr3_nt: TGCGCCAGCAGCCCACGAGATCTCAGGCTAGCGGGAGACAATGAGCAGTTCTTC
clone_size: .; v_call: TRBV20-1; j_call: TRBJ1-1; d_call: .; cdr3_aa: CSAWGGPEAFF; cdr3_nt: TGCAGTGCCTGGGGGGGCCCTGAAGCTTTCTTT
clone_size: .; v_call: TRBV6-1; j_call: TRBJ1-5; d_call: .; cdr3_aa: CASRPGAGSNQPQHF; cdr3_nt: TGTGCCAGCAGGCCCGGCGCGGGGAGCAATCAGCCCCAGCATTTT
clone_size: .; v_call: TRBV7-2; j_call: TRBJ2-2; d_call: .; cdr3_aa: CASSLFQGNTGELFF; cdr3_nt: TGTGCCAGCAGCTTATTCCAGGGAAACACCGGGGAGCTGTTTTTT
clone_size: .; v_call: TRBV6-5; j_call: TRBJ1-6; d_call: TRBD1; cdr3_aa: CASSFSTGRSVSPLHF; cdr3_nt: TGTGCCAGCAGTTTCTCGACAGGGCGATCGGTGTCACCCCTCCACTTT
clone_size: once; v_call: TRBV4-2; j_call: TRBJ1-5; d_call: TRBD1; cdr3_aa: CASTQDWDRGGNQPQHF; cdr3_nt: TGTGCCAGCACCCAAGATTGGGACAGGGGGGGAAATCAGCCCCAGCATTTT
clone_size: .; v_call: TRBV5-6; j_call: TRBJ1-2; d_call: .; cdr3_aa: CASSLGGNYGYTF; cdr3_nt: TGTGCCAGCAGCTTGGGAGGTAACTATGGCTACACCTTC
clone_size: .; v_call: TRBV4-2; j_call: TRBJ1-6; d_call: TRBD1; cdr3_aa: CASSQAGQGDNSPLHF; cdr3_nt: TGTGCCAGCAGCCAAGCCGGACAGGGGGATAATTCACCCCTCCACTTT
clone_size: .; v_call: TRBV14; j_call: TRBJ1-4; d_call: .; cdr3_aa: CASSQTADNEKLFF; cdr3_nt: TGTGCCAGCAGCCAAACAGCTGATAATGAAAAACTGTTTTTT
clone_size: .; v_call: TRBV5-1; j_call: TRBJ1-6; d_call: .; cdr3_aa: CASSLDGQFSRANSPLHF; cdr3_nt: TGCGCCAGCAGCTTGGACGGACAGTTTAGTAGGGCTAATTCACCCCTCCACTTT
clone_size: .; v_call: TRBV5-1; j_call: TRBJ1-5; d_call: .; cdr3_aa: CARGGDTNQPQHF; cdr3_nt: TGCGCCAGGGGGGGGGACACCAATCAGCCCCAGCATTTT
clone_size: once; v_call: TRBV7-8; j_call: TRBJ1-1; d_call: .; cdr3_aa: CASSQMPGILNTEAFF; cdr3_nt: TGTGCCAGCAGCCAGATGCCGGGGATTTTGAACACTGAAGCTTTCTTT
clone_size: once; v_call: TRBV4-2; j_call: TRBJ2-4; d_call: TRBD2; cdr3_aa: CASSQEGTSGRGRNIQYF; cdr3_nt: TGTGCCAGCAGCCAAGAAGGGACTAGCGGGAGAGGGCGGAACATTCAGTACTTC
clone_size: .; v_call: TRBV5-6; j_call: TRBJ1-5; d_call: .; cdr3_aa: CASSLRRSPGGNQPQHF; cdr3_nt: TGTGCCAGCAGCTTGCGACGAAGTCCCGGGGGGAATCAGCCCCAGCATTTT
clone_size: .; v_call: TRBV7-9; j_call: TRBJ2-7; d_call: TRBD1; cdr3_aa: CASSPRQGGEQYF; cdr3_nt: TGTGCCAGCAGCCCCCGACAGGGCGGCGAGCAGTACTTC
clone_size: .; v_call: TRBV9; j_call: TRBJ1-1; d_call: .; cdr3_aa: CASSVDGEGTEAFF; cdr3_nt: TGTGCCAGCAGCGTAGATGGGGAGGGCACTGAAGCTTTCTTT
clone_size: .; v_call: TRBV7-2; j_call: TRBJ2-5; d_call: .; cdr3_aa: CASSLNRGWGQVIETQYF; cdr3_nt: TGTGCCAGCAGCTTAAATAGGGGTTGGGGGCAGGTCATCGAGACCCAGTACTTC